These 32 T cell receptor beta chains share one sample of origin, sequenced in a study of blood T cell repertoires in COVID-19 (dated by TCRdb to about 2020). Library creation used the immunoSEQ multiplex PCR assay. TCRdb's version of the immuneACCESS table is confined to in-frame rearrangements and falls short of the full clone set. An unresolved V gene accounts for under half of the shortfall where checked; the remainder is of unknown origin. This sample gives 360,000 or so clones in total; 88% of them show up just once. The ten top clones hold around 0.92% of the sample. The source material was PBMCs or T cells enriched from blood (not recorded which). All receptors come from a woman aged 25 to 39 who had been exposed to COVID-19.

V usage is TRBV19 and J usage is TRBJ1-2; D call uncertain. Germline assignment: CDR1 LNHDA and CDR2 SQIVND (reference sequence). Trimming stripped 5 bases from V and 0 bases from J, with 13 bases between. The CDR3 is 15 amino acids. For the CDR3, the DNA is TGTGCCAGTAGTTTAGCCTCGTTAGCTAACTATGGCTACACCTTC. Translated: CASSLASLANYGYTF.

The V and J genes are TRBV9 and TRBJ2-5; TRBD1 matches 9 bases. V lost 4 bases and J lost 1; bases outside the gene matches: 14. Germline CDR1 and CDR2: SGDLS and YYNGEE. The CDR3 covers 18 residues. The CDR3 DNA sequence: TGTGCCAGCAGCCCCCGAGGCGGGACAGGGAAGGTCCAAGAGACCCAGTACTTC. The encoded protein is CASSPRGGTGKVQETQYF.

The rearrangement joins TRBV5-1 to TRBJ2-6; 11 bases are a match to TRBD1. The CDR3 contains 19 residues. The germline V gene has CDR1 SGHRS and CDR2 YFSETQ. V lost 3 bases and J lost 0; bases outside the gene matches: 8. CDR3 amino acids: CASSSGTGGGVSGANVLTF. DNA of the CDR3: TGCGCCAGCAGCTCCGGGACAGGGGGAGGGGTCTCTGGGGCCAACGTCCTGACTTTC.

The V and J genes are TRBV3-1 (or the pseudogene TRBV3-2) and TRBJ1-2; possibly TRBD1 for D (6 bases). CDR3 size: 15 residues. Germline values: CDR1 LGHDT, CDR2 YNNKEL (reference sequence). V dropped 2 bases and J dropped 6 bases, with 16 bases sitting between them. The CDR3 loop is CASSQNRALGDGYTF. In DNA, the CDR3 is TGTGCCAGCAGCCAAAACAGGGCCCTGGGGGATGGCTACACCTTC.

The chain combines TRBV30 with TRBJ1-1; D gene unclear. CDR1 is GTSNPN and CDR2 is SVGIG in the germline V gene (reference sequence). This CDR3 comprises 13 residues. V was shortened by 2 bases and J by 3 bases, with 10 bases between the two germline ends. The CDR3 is CAWSIRLDTEAFF. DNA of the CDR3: TGTGCCTGGAGTATTCGGTTGGACACTGAAGCTTTCTTT.

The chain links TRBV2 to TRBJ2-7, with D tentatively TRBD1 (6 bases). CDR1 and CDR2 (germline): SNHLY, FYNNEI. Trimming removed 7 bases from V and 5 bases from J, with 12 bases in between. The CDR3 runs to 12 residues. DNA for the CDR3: TGTGCCAGCACCCGGGACACCCACGAGCAGTACTTC. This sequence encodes CASTRDTHEQYF.

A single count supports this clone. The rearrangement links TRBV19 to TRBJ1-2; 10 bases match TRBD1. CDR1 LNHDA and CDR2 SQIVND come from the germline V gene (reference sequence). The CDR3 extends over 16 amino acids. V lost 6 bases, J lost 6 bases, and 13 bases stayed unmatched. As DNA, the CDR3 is TGTGCCAGTAGCCTCCAAGGGGGGACAGGGGTGCATGGCTACACCTTC. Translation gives CASSLQGGTGVHGYTF.

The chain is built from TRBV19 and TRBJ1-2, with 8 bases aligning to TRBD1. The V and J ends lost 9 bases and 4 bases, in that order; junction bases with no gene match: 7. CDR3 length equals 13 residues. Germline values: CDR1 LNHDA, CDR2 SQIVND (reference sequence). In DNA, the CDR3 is TGTGCCAGCAAGGACAGGGATGGCTATGGCTACACCTTC. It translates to CASKDRDGYGYTF.

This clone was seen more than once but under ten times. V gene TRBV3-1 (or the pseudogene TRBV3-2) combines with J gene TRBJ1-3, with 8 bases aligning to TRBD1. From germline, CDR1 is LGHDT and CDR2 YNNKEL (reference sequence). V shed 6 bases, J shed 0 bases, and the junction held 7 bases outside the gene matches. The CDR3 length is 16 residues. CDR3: CASSLGQGSSGNTIYF. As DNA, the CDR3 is TGTGCCAGCAGTCTCGGACAGGGAAGCTCTGGAAACACCATATATTTT.

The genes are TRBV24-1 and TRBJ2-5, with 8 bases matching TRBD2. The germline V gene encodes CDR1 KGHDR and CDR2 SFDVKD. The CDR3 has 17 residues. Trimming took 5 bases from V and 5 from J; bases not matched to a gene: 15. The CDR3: CATSVLGVSGNGETQYF. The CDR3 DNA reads TGTGCCACCAGTGTCCTAGGGGTTAGCGGGAACGGGGAGACCCAGTACTTC.

CDR3 in amino acids: CATSDTRQGVTGELFF. CDR3 bases: TGTGCCACCAGTGATACCCGACAGGGAGTCACCGGGGAGCTGTTTTTT. The V and J genes are TRBV24-1 and TRBJ2-2; the match to TRBD1 covers 7 bases. J lost 4 bases, V lost 3 bases, and 7 bases had no gene match. From germline, CDR1 is KGHDR and CDR2 SFDVKD. The CDR3 has 16 amino acids.

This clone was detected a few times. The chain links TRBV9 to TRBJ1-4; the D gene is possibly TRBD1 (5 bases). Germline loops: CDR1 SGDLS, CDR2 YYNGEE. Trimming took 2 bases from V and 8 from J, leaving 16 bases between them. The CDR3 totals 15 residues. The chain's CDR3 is CASSVTPGMEEKLFF. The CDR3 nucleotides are TGTGCCAGCAGCGTGACCCCAGGGATGGAAGAAAAACTGTTTTTT.

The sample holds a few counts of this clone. CDR3 sequence: CASSQDRTDTQYF. Here the CDR3 DNA reads TGTGCCAGCAGCCAAGATCGGACAGATACGCAGTATTTT. The gene calls are TRBV4-2 and TRBJ2-3; D is undetermined. Deletions cut 0 bases from V and 3 bases from J, with 4 bases between. The CDR3 runs 13 residues. The germline CDR1 and CDR2 sequences are LGHNA and YNFKEQ.

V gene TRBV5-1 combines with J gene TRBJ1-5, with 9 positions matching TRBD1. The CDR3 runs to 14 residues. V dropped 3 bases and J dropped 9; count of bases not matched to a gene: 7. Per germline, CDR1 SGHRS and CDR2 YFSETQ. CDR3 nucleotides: TGCGCCAGCAGCTCGGGACAGGGAGAGTCGCCCCAGCATTTT. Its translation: CASSSGQGESPQHF.

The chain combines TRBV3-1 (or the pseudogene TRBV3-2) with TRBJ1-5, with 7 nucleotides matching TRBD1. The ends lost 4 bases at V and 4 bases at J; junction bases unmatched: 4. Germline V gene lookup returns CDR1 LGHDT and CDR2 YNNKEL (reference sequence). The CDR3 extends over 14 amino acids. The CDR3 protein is CASSRGQENQPQHF. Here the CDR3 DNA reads TGTGCCAGCAGCCGCGGACAGGAGAATCAGCCCCAGCATTTT.

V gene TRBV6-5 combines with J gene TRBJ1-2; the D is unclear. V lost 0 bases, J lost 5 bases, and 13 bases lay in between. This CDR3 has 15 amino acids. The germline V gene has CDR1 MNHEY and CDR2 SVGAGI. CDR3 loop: CASSYSGAEGYGYTF. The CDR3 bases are TGTGCCAGCAGTTACTCTGGCGCGGAGGGATATGGCTACACCTTC.

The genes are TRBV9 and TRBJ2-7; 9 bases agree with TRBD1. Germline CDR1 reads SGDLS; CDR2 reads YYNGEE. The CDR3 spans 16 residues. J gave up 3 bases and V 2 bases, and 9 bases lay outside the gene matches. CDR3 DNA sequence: TGTGCCAGCAGCGTTGGGACAGGGCTAGGAGTCTACGAGCAGTACTTC. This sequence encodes CASSVGTGLGVYEQYF.

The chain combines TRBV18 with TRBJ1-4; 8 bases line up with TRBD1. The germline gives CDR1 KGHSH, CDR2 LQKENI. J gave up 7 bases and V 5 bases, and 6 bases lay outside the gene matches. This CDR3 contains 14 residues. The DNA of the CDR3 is TGTGCCAGCTCATCGACAGGGGTCGGTGAAAAACTGTTTTTT. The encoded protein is CASSSTGVGEKLFF.

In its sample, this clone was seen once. In nucleotides, the CDR3 is TGCGCCAGCAGCTTGGCGCCTAGCGGGACCGTACCGGACAATGAGCAGTTCTTC. Amino acid sequence: CASSLAPSGTVPDNEQFF. V gene TRBV5-1 combines with J gene TRBJ2-1, with TRBD2 matching 9 bases. The CDR3 has 18 residues. V dropped 0 bases and J dropped 5; count of bases not matched to a gene: 12. Germline CDR1 and CDR2: SGHRS and YFSETQ.

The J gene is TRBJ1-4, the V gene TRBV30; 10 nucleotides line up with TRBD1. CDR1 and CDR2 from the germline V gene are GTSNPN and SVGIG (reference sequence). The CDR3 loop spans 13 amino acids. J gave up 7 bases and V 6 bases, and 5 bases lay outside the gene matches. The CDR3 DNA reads TGTGCCTGCCCGGGACAGGGGAGTGAAAAACTGTTTTTT. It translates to CACPGQGSEKLFF.

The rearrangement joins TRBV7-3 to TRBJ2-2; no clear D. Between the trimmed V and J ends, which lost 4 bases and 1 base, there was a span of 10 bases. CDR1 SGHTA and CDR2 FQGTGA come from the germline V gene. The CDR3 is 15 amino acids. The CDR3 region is CASSYLPGNTGELFF. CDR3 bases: TGTGCCAGCAGCTACCTACCGGGGAACACCGGGGAGCTGTTTTTT.

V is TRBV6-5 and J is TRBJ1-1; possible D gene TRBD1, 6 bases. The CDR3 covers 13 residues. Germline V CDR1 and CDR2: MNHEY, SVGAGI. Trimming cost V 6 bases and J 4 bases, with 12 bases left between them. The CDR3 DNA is TGTGCCAGCAGCGCCACAGGGCGCACTGAAGCTTTCTTT. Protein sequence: CASSATGRTEAFF.

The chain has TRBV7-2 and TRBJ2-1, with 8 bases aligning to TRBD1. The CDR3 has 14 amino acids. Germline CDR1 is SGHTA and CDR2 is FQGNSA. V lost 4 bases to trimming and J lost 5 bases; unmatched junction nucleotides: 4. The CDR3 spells CASSSQGANNEQFF. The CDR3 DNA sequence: TGTGCCAGCAGCTCGCAGGGGGCTAACAATGAGCAGTTCTTC.

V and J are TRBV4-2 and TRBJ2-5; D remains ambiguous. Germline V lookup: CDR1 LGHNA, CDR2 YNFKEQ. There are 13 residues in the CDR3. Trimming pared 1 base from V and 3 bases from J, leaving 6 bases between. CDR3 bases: TGTGCCAGCAGCCAAGGTGTCAAAGAGACCCAGTACTTC. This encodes CASSQGVKETQYF.

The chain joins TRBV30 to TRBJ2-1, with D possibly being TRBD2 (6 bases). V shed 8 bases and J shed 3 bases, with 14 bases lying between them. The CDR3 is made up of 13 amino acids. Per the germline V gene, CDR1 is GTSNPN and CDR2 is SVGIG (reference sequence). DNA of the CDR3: TGTGCCGAGCGAGCGGGTCGCTACAATGAGCAGTTCTTC. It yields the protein CAERAGRYNEQFF. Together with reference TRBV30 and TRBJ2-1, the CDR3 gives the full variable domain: SQTIHQWPATLVQPVGSPLSLECTVEGTSNPNLYWYRQAAGRGLQLLFYSVGIGQISSEVPQNLSASRPQDRQFILSSKKLLLSDSGFYLCAERAGRYNEQFFGPGTRLTVL.

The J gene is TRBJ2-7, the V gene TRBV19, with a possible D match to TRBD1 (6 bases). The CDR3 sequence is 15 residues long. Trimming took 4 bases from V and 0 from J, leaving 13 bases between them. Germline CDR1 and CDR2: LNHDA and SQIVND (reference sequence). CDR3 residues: CASSSPGAVSYEQYF. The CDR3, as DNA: TGTGCCAGTAGTAGCCCAGGGGCCGTCTCCTACGAGCAGTACTTC.

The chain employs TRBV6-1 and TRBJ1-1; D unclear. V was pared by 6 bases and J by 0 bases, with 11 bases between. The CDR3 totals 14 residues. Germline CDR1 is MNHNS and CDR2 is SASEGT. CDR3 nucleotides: TGTGCCAGCAGGGTTGAGGGCATGAACACTGAAGCTTTCTTT. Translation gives CASRVEGMNTEAFF.

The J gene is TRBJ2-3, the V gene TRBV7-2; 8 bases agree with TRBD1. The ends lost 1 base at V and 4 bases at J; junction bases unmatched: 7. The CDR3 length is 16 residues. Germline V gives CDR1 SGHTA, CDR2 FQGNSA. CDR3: CASSLGTGKRADTQYF. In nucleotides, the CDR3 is TGTGCCAGCAGCTTAGGGACAGGGAAGAGGGCAGATACGCAGTATTTT.

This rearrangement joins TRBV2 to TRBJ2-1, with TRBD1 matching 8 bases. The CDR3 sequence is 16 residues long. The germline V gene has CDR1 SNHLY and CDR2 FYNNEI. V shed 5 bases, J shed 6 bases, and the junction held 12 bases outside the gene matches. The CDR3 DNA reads TGTGCCAGCAGTCCCTGGGACAGGCCCCGGAGCAATGAGCAGTTCTTC. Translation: CASSPWDRPRSNEQFF.

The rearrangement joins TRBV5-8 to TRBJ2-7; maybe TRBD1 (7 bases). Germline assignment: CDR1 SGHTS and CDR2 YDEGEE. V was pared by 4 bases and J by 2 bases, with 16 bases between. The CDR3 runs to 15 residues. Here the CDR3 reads CASSQGGGLTYEQYF. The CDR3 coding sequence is TGTGCCAGCAGCCAGGGGGGCGGGCTAACCTACGAGCAGTACTTC.

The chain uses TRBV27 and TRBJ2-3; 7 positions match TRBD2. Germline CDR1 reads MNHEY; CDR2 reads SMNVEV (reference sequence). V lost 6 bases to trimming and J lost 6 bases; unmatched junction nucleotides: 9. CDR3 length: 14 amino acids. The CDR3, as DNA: TGTGCCAGCAGGGGGGTGGGGGAGGGGGATACGCAGTATTTT. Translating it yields CASRGVGEGDTQYF.

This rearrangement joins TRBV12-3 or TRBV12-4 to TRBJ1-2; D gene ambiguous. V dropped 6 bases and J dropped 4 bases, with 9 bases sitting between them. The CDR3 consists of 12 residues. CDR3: CASSLEGYGYTF. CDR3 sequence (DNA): TGTGCCAGCAGCTTGGAGGGCTATGGCTACACCTTC.